The clone carrying this TCR beta chain was found many times. Its specificity is unknown. This record comes from a study of early T cells in non-severe SARS-CoV-2 infection. In the study overall: Bulk RNA isolated from unsorted whole blood underwent sequencing; chains were not paired.

Tagging with unique molecular identifiers was applied to individual cDNA molecules. One entry per CDR3 protein, called by TCRdb with MiXCR from the 5' RACE reads. This sample has 65,000 to 80,000 distinct CDR3 sequences, with around 14% found just once. Study-level findings and limits: Clonotype matching in VDJdb favored anti-spike CD8 responses and did not capture private and CD4 specificities.

Germline V lookup: CDR1 DFQATT, CDR2 SNEGSKA (reference sequence). The CDR3 contains 13 residues. V was pared by 1 base and J by 0 bases, with 5 bases between. The chain has TRBV20-1 and TRBJ2-3; no firm D call. Sequencing input: whole blood. The sequence came from an adult who was a healthcare worker with PCR-confirmed SARS-CoV-2 infection or an uninfected control (not recorded which). For the CDR3, the DNA is TGCAGTGCTAGAGTGGGTAGCACAGATACGCAGTATTTT. Translating gives CSARVGSTDTQYF.